Each of the 25 T cell receptor beta chains below was sequenced from the same sample in a study of CD8 T cells in Susac syndrome. Reverse transcription used about 0.45 to 1 ug RNA and random hexamers. TCRdb ran MiXCR on the immunoSEQ multiplex PCR reads and lists one entry per CDR3 protein. Of about 130,000 distinct CDR3 sequences in the sample, 93% are singletons; the top ten hold roughly 0.3%. Sequenced input: CD8+ T cells from PBMCs. Receptors originate from a human donor with multiple sclerosis.

The chain has TRBV20-1 and TRBJ2-4, with D hard to call. Trimming took 6 bases from V and 0 from J, leaving 12 bases between them. The CDR3 has 14 residues. Germline CDR1 and CDR2: DFQATT and SNEGSKA (reference sequence). The CDR3 reads CSAAPVLAKNIQYF. In nucleotides, the CDR3 is TGCAGTGCCGCGCCCGTACTAGCCAAAAACATTCAGTACTTC.

V usage is TRBV20-1 and J usage is TRBJ2-3, with no clear D. CDR1 and CDR2 from the germline V gene are DFQATT and SNEGSKA (reference sequence). Trimming stripped 0 bases from V and 3 bases from J, with 16 bases between. The CDR3 sequence is 16 residues long. The CDR3 sequence: CSARDLSDPATDTQYF. In DNA, the CDR3 is TGCAGTGCTAGAGATCTTTCGGACCCAGCGACAGATACGCAGTATTTT.

The J gene is TRBJ2-3, the V gene TRBV28; D is possibly TRBD1 or TRBD2 (6 bases each). CDR3 length: 18 amino acids. The germline gives CDR1 MDHEN, CDR2 SYDVKM. Trimming pared 2 bases from V and 1 base from J, leaving 19 bases between. The DNA for the CDR3 is TGTGCCAGCAGTTTAAGGTCCCGGGGGAAGGGGGGCACAGATACGCAGTATTTT. Its translation: CASSLRSRGKGGTDTQYF.

The chain uses TRBV6-6 and TRBJ2-7, with TRBD1 as a possible D gene (7 bases). The germline CDR1 and CDR2 sequences are MNHNY and SVGAGI (reference sequence). The CDR3 loop spans 13 amino acids. Trimming pared 4 bases from V and 4 bases from J, leaving 11 bases between. The CDR3 sequence is CASSWGDSYEQYV. The CDR3 bases are TGTGCCAGCAGTTGGGGGGACAGTTACGAGCAGTACGTC.

The chain carries TRBV12-3 or TRBV12-4 and TRBJ1-1; D remains ambiguous. The CDR3 is 14 residues long. The V gene lost 5 bases and the J gene lost 1 base, with 11 bases spanning the gap. CDR3 sequence reads: CASSLLLGNTEAFF. CDR3 nucleotide sequence: TGTGCCAGCAGTCTACTTCTAGGGAACACTGAAGCTTTCTTT.

This chain links TRBV2 with TRBJ2-1, with TRBD2 matching 8 bases. V gave up 0 bases and J gave up 9 bases; unmatched junction bases: 10. Germline V gene sequence: CDR1 SNHLY, CDR2 FYNNEI. The CDR3 spans 16 residues. In nucleotides, the CDR3 is TGTGCCAGCAGTGAAGCTCCGGGAGGGCGGGGTGGTGAGCAGTTCTTC. Translation: CASSEAPGGRGGEQFF.

J is TRBJ2-7 and V is TRBV30; D unclear. The CDR3 is 12 residues long. Germline assignment: CDR1 GTSNPN and CDR2 SVGIG (reference sequence). The V and J ends lost 2 bases and 3 bases respectively, with 8 bases between them. The CDR3 reads CAWSITSYEQYF. CDR3 nucleotide sequence: TGTGCCTGGAGTATCACCAGCTACGAGCAGTACTTC.

The V call is TRBV25-1, the J call TRBJ1-5; no clear D gene. Germline loops: CDR1 MGHDK, CDR2 SYGVNS. V lost 4 bases and J 4 bases, leaving 14 bases between the germline ends. The CDR3 spans 15 residues. CDR3 DNA sequence: TGTGCCAGCAGTGCCGGCCAGGCCCAAAATCAGCCCCAGCATTTT. Translating gives CASSAGQAQNQPQHF.

The genes are TRBV4-2 and TRBJ1-3; D is undetermined. V was clipped by 0 bases and J by 0 bases, with 12 bases between them. Germline V gene sequence: CDR1 LGHNA, CDR2 YNFKEQ. This CDR3 is 17 amino acids long. CDR3 bases: TGTGCCAGCAGCCAAGATAGTAGGCCGCGCTCTGGAAACACCATATATTTT. This encodes CASSQDSRPRSGNTIYF.

This chain connects TRBV4-1 to TRBJ1-3; D unresolved. From germline, CDR1 is MGHRA and CDR2 YSYEKL. V shed 0 bases and J shed 2 bases, with 8 bases lying between them. The CDR3 loop spans 15 amino acids. The CDR3 DNA reads as TGCGCCAGCAGCCAAGATTATGGGGCTGGAAACACCATATATTTT. Amino acid sequence: CASSQDYGAGNTIYF.

J is TRBJ2-2 and V is TRBV9, with D perhaps TRBD1 (5 bases). Germline V gives CDR1 SGDLS, CDR2 YYNGEE. The CDR3 has 14 residues. Trimming shortened V by 6 bases and J by 0 bases, and 9 bases separated the two germline ends. The CDR3 protein is CASTGQTNTGELFF. The CDR3 nucleotides are TGTGCCAGCACAGGGCAGACGAACACCGGGGAGCTGTTTTTT. Based on the CDR3 plus reference TRBV9 and TRBJ2-2, the full variable domain is DSGVTQTPKHLITATGQRVTLRCSPRSGDLSVYWYQQSLDQGLQFLIQYYNGEERAKGNILERFSAQQFPDLHSELNLSSLELGDSALYFCASTGQTNTGELFFGEGSRLTVL.

This chain joins TRBV28 and TRBJ2-5; D uncertain. Trimming removed 1 base from V and 9 bases from J, with 12 bases in between. This CDR3 contains 13 residues. Germline V gene sequence: CDR1 MDHEN, CDR2 SYDVKM. The chain's CDR3 is CASSLYSRWAQYF. For the CDR3, the DNA is TGTGCCAGCAGTTTATATTCGCGGTGGGCCCAGTACTTC.

This chain connects TRBV7-9 to TRBJ2-5, with a possible D match to TRBD1 (5 bases). Per germline, CDR1 SEHNR and CDR2 FQNEAQ (reference sequence). The germline V and J ends were trimmed by 6 bases and 4 bases, with 9 bases remaining between them. The CDR3 is 12 amino acids. The CDR3 region is CASRGRGETQYF. The CDR3 coding sequence is TGTGCCAGCAGGGGTAGGGGAGAGACCCAGTACTTC. Filled out from reference TRBV7-9 and TRBJ2-5, the complete variable domain reads DTGVSQNPRHKITKRGQNVTFRCDPISEHNRLYWYRQTLGQGPEFLTYFQNEAQLEKSRLLSDRFSAERPKGSFSTLEIQRTEQGDSAMYLCASRGRGETQYFGPGTRLLVL.

The chain couples TRBV14 to TRBJ2-3; TRBD2 matches 8 bases. V shed 2 bases and J 14 bases; nucleotides not matched to a gene: 15. Germline V CDR1 and CDR2: SGHDN, FVKESK. The CDR3 spans 15 residues. For the CDR3, the DNA is TGTGCCAGCAGCCAATACACGGGAGGGCAGGGCCCCGGGTATTTT. Residues: CASSQYTGGQGPGYF.

The J gene is TRBJ2-3, the V gene TRBV7-9; D perhaps matches TRBD1 (6 bases). Looked up from germline, CDR1 is SEHNR and CDR2 is FQNEAQ (reference sequence). Deletions cut 5 bases from V and 4 bases from J, with 19 bases between. The CDR3 consists of 16 residues. DNA of the CDR3: TGTGCCAGCAGCCCCCTCGGCAGGGGAATTTCAGATACGCAGTATTTT. This sequence encodes CASSPLGRGISDTQYF.

V and J are TRBV24-1 and TRBJ2-2; 8 bases align to TRBD1. This CDR3 contains 15 residues. The junction had 5 bases not matched to a gene; V was cut back by 4 bases and J by 5 bases. CDR1 KGHDR and CDR2 SFDVKD come from the germline V gene. The CDR3 DNA reads as TGTGCCACCAGTGACCTACAGGGGGAAACCGGGGAGCTGTTTTTT. It encodes CATSDLQGETGELFF.

The rearrangement links TRBV20-1 to TRBJ2-4, with TRBD1 matching over 8 bases. The length of the CDR3 is 14 residues. Per the germline V gene, CDR1 is DFQATT and CDR2 is SNEGSKA (reference sequence). Trimming at V came to 4 bases and at J to 11 bases, leaving 13 bases not matched to a gene. CDR3 sequence reads: CSATPQRQQGVQYF. The CDR3 nucleotides are TGCAGTGCTACCCCTCAACGCCAACAGGGGGTTCAGTACTTC.

This sequence joins TRBV9 and TRBJ2-3; D unclear. Germline V gene lookup returns CDR1 SGDLS and CDR2 YYNGEE. The CDR3 extends over 14 amino acids. V was clipped by 4 bases and J by 4 bases, with 13 bases between them. CDR3: CASSQSGASDTQYF. CDR3 nucleotides: TGTGCCAGCAGCCAATCCGGTGCTTCAGATACGCAGTATTTT.

This sequence joins TRBV4-1 and TRBJ1-2; D gene uncertain. This CDR3 comprises 15 residues. Trimming removed 0 bases at V and 1 base at J, with 9 bases between. CDR1 is MGHRA and CDR2 is YSYEKL in the germline V gene. The CDR3 coding sequence is TGCGCCAGCAGCCAAGATCGGATACTTAACTATGGCTACACCTTC. It specifies CASSQDRILNYGYTF.

The chain is built from TRBV29-1 and TRBJ2-3, with D perhaps matching TRBD2 (6 bases). Germline values: CDR1 SQVTM, CDR2 ANQGSEA. The CDR3 is 14 residues long. With 2 bases removed from V and 2 bases from J, the gap between germline ends came to 11 bases. DNA for the CDR3: TGCAGCGTTGAATTGTGGGAGGACACAGATACGCAGTATTTT. Residues: CSVELWEDTDTQYF.

The V call is TRBV13, the J call TRBJ1-4; TRBD1 matches at 9 bases. This CDR3 is 15 amino acids long. Germline CDR1 and CDR2: PRHDT and FYEKMQ (reference sequence). J lost 8 bases, V lost 4 bases, and 8 bases had no gene match. The CDR3 region has the DNA TGTGCCAGCAGCTCGAGACAGGGGGAACGGGAAAAACTGTTTTTT. This codes for CASSSRQGEREKLFF.

The V gene is TRBV28, the J gene TRBJ2-3; weak D call: TRBD2 (6 bases). Germline V lookup: CDR1 MDHEN, CDR2 SYDVKM. Between the trimmed V and J ends, which lost 5 bases and 6 bases, there was a span of 24 bases. The CDR3 length is 17 residues. CDR3 in DNA: TGTGCCAGCAGTCGGCAGCTTCGGGACTGGAAGTCTGATACGCAGTATTTT. Protein sequence: CASSRQLRDWKSDTQYF.

V usage is TRBV15 and J usage is TRBJ1-5; D may be TRBD1 (5 bases). With 0 bases removed from V and 4 bases from J, the gap between germline ends came to 10 bases. Per germline, CDR1 LNHNV and CDR2 YYDKDF (reference sequence). This CDR3 is 15 amino acids long. CDR3 sequence (DNA): TGTGCCACCAGCAGAGATGGGGCCTCGAATCAGCCCCAGCATTTT. This sequence encodes CATSRDGASNQPQHF. Full variable domain (rest looked up from reference TRBV15 and TRBJ1-5): DAMVIQNPRYQVTQFGKPVTLSCSQTLNHNVMYWYQQKSSQAPKLLFHYYDKDFNNEADTPDNFQSRRPNTSFCFLDIRSPGLGDTAMYLCATSRDGASNQPQHFGDGTRLSIL.

The chain couples TRBV3-1 to TRBJ1-4; D is perhaps TRBD1 (5 bases). Trimming took off 0 bases at V and 8 bases at J, with 10 bases between the two ends. Germline-derived CDR1 and CDR2 are LGHDT and YNNKEL (reference sequence). This CDR3 has 14 amino acids. The CDR3, as DNA: TGTGCCAGCAGCCAAGATACACAGGACGAAAAACTGTTTTTT. Protein: CASSQDTQDEKLFF. The variable domain in full, completed from reference TRBV3-1 and TRBJ1-4, reads DTAVSQTPKYLVTQMGNDKSIKCEQNLGHDTMYWYKQDSKKFLKIMFSYNNKELIINETVPNRFSPKSPDKAHLNLHINSLELGDSAVYFCASSQDTQDEKLFFGSGTQLSVL.

CDR3 sequence: CSVEERGLAGSQETQYF. CDR3 DNA sequence: TGCAGCGTTGAAGAACGGGGACTAGCGGGGAGCCAAGAGACCCAGTACTTC. The chain joins TRBV29-1 to TRBJ2-5; 13 nucleotides match TRBD2. V lost 0 bases and J lost 1; bases outside the gene matches: 5. Germline CDR1 is SQVTM and CDR2 is ANQGSEA. This CDR3 is built from 17 residues.